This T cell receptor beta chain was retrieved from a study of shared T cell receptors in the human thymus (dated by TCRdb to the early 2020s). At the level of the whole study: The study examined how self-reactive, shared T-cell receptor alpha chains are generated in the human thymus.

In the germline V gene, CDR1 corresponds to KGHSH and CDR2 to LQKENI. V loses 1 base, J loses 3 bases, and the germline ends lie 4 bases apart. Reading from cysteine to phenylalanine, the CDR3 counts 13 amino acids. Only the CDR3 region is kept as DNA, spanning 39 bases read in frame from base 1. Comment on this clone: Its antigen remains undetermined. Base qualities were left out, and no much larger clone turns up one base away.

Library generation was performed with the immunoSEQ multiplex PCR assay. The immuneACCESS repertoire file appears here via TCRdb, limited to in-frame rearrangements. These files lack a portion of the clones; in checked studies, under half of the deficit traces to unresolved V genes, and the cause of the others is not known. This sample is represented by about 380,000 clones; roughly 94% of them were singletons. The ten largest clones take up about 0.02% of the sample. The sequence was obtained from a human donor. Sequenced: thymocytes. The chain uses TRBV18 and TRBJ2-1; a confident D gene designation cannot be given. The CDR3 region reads CASSPRDYNEQFF. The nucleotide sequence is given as TGTGCCAGCTCACCACGCGACTACAATGAGCAGTTCTTC.